The next 10 T cell receptor beta chains were all read from a single sample in a study of cytomegalovirus exposure and HLA in healthy donors. Primers for the PCR totalled 60 Vbeta and 13 Jbeta. Repertoires were generated with immunoSEQ multiplex PCR, while TCRdb's copy carries only in-frame clones and drops some. The data hold 130,000 or so clones, with roughly four fifths observed a single time. The sequencing input was PBMCs. Receptor source: a woman aged 35 to 49 in good health and CMV-seronegative.

The CDR3 DNA sequence: TGTGCCAGCAGGAAACAAGAAGATACGCAGTATTTT. This gives the protein CASRKQEDTQYF. The V gene is TRBV6-5, the J gene TRBJ2-3; D unresolved. Trimming stripped 6 bases from V and 5 bases from J, with 9 bases between. This CDR3 is 12 amino acids long. Germline V lookup: CDR1 MNHEY, CDR2 SVGAGI.

The chain links TRBV29-1 to TRBJ1-1; D perhaps matches TRBD1 (6 bases). Looked up from germline, CDR1 is SQVTM and CDR2 is ANQGSEA. The CDR3 length is 16 residues. Trimming took 4 bases from V and 8 from J, leaving 26 bases between them. The CDR3 DNA sequence: TGCAGCGTTGTTCTGCGGGGGGGACAAAGACTCAAAGAAGCTTTCTTT. It is translated as CSVVLRGGQRLKEAFF.

V gene TRBV5-4 combines with J gene TRBJ2-1, with 7 bases lining up with TRBD2. CDR3 length: 15 residues. From germline, CDR1 is SGHNT and CDR2 YYREEE (reference sequence). The trim removed 3 bases at V and 7 bases at J, leaving 10 bases unmatched. CDR3 DNA sequence: TGTGCCAGCAGCTCAACTAGCGCCGGGGAAAATGAGCAGTTCTTC. This translates into CASSSTSAGENEQFF.

The chain recombines TRBV7-2 with TRBJ2-1, with a possible D match to TRBD2 (7 bases). The CDR3 runs 16 residues. The germline V and J ends were trimmed by 5 bases and 4 bases, with 18 bases remaining between them. Germline V CDR1 and CDR2: SGHTA, FQGNSA. The CDR3 is CASSPYKGGKYNEQFF. CDR3 coding DNA: TGTGCCAGCAGCCCCTACAAGGGGGGGAAGTACAATGAGCAGTTCTTC.

This clone was detected only a few times. The chain joins TRBV27 to TRBJ2-7, with 10 bases identical to TRBD2. Losses at the gene ends were 2 bases for V and 7 bases for J; bases not matched to a gene: 5. CDR3 length equals 14 residues. Germline V CDR1 and CDR2: MNHEY, SMNVEV (reference sequence). The chain's CDR3 is CASSLRSGRGEQYF. The CDR3 region has the DNA TGTGCCAGCAGTTTACGAAGCGGGAGGGGTGAGCAGTACTTC.

The rearrangement uses TRBV10-3 and TRBJ2-1; 11 bases line up with TRBD2. This CDR3 has 17 amino acids. Per germline, CDR1 ENHRY and CDR2 SYGVKD. V shed 3 bases, J shed 6 bases, and the junction held 10 bases outside the gene matches. CDR3 sequence: CAISEPLLAGVPNEQFF. CDR3 nucleotides: TGTGCCATCAGTGAACCCTTACTAGCGGGAGTCCCCAATGAGCAGTTCTTC.

Comments on this clone: The same CDR3 also results from other DNA sequences found in this sample. V usage is TRBV11-3 and J usage is TRBJ2-3; the D is unclear. The CDR3 totals 13 residues. CDR1 SGHNT and CDR2 YENEEA come from the germline V gene. V lost 1 base to trimming and J lost 2 bases, with 4 bases between them. CDR3: CASSLASTDTQYF. CDR3 coding DNA: TGTGCCAGCAGCTTAGCCTCCACAGATACGCAGTATTTT.

The chain employs TRBV5-1 and TRBJ2-3; possible D gene TRBD1, 5 bases. Germline CDR1 is SGHRS and CDR2 is YFSETQ. CDR3 length: 14 amino acids. Between the trimmed V and J ends, which lost 0 bases and 5 bases, there was a span of 10 bases. As DNA, the CDR3 is TGCGCCAGCAGCTTGGGGGGCAAGGGAGATACGCAGTATTTT. This sequence encodes CASSLGGKGDTQYF. The whole variable domain, filled in from reference TRBV5-1 and TRBJ2-3, reads KAGVTQTPRYLIKTRGQQVTLSCSPISGHRSVSWYQQTPGQGLQFLFEYFSETQRNKGNFPGRFSGRQFSNSRSEMNVSTLELGDSALYLCASSLGGKGDTQYFGPGTRLTVL.

CDR3 in DNA: TGTGCCAGCTCGAGCGGGGACAGGGTTTCACCCCTCCACTTT. Translating gives CASSSGDRVSPLHF. The V call is TRBV5-4, the J call TRBJ1-6; 9 bases map to TRBD1. The CDR3 sequence is 14 residues long. Germline CDR1 is SGHNT and CDR2 is YYREEE (reference sequence). V lost 7 bases and J lost 9; bases outside the gene matches: 8.

The chain uses TRBV5-4 and TRBJ1-1; D unresolved. Trimming shortened V by 0 bases and J by 1 base, and 10 bases separated the two germline ends. The germline CDR1 and CDR2 sequences are SGHNT and YYREEE (reference sequence). The CDR3 covers 15 residues. CDR3 sequence: CASSLELVPNTEAFF. CDR3 nucleotides: TGTGCCAGCAGCTTGGAGTTAGTACCGAACACTGAAGCTTTCTTT.